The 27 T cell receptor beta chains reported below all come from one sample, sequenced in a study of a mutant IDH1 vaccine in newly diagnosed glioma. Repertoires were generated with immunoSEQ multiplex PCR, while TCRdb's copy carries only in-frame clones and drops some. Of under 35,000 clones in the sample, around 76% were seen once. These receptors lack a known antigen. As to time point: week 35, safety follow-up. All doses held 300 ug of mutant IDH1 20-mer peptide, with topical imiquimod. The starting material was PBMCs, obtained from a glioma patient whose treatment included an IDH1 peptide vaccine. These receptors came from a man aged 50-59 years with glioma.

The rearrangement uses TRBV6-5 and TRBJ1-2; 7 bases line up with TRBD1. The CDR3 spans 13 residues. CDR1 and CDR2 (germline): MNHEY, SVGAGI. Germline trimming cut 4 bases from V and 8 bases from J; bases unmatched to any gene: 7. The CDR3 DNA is TGTGCCAGCAGTTCCCGGACAGGACGGGGCTACACCTTC. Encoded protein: CASSSRTGRGYTF.

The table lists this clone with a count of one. The CDR3 DNA reads TGTGCCTGGAGTGTACGTGGGTTATGGGAGACCCAGTACTTC. This gives the protein CAWSVRGLWETQYF. The chain has TRBV30 and TRBJ2-5; D gene unclear. V was pared by 0 bases and J by 5 bases, with 13 bases between. The CDR3 has 14 residues. From germline, CDR1 is GTSNPN and CDR2 SVGIG (reference sequence).

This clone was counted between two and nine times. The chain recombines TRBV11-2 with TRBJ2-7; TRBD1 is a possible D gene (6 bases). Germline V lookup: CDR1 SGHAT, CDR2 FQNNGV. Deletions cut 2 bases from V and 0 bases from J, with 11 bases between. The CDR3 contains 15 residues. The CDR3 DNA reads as TGTGCCAGCAGCTTACTAGGGGGACCCTCCTACGAGCAGTACTTC. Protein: CASSLLGGPSYEQYF.

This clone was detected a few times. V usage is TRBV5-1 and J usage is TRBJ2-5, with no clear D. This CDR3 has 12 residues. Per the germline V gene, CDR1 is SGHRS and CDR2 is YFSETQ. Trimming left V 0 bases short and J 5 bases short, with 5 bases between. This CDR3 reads CASSLEEETQYF. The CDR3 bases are TGCGCCAGCAGCTTGGAGGAGGAGACCCAGTACTTC.

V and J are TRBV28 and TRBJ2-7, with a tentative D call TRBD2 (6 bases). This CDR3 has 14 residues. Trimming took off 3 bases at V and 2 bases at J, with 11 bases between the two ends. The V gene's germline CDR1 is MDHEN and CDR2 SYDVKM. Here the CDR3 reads CASSFRGETYEQYF. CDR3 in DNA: TGTGCCAGCAGTTTTCGCGGGGAAACCTACGAGCAGTACTTC. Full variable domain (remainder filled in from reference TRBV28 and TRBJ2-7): DVKVTQSSRYLVKRTGEKVFLECVQDMDHENMFWYRQDPGLGLRLIYFSYDVKMKEKGDIPEGYSVSREKKERFSLILESASTNQTSMYLCASSFRGETYEQYFGPGTRLTVT.

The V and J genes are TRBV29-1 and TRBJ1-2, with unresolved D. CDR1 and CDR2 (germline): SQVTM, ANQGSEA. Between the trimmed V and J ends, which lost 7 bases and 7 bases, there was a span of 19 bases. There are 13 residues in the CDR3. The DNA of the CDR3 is TGCAGCGCCGTCTTTCCGGGTAAAGGTGGCTACACCTTC. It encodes CSAVFPGKGGYTF.

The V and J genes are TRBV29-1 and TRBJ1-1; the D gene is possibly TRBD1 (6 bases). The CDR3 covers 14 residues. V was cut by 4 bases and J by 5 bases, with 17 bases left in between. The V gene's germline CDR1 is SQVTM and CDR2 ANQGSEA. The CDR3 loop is CSVVGGGFKTEAFF. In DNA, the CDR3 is TGCAGCGTTGTTGGGGGCGGATTCAAGACTGAAGCTTTCTTT. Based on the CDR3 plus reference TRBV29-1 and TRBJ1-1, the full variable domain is SAVISQKPSRDICQRGTSLTIQCQVDSQVTMMFWYRQQPGQSLTLIATANQGSEATYESGFVIDKFPISRPNLTFSTLTVSNMSPEDSSIYLCSVVGGGFKTEAFFGQGTRLTVV.

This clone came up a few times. CDR3 protein: CARSALLSYEQYF. The CDR3 DNA reads as TGTGCCAGAAGCGCACTACTGAGCTACGAGCAGTACTTC. The J gene is TRBJ2-7, the V gene TRBV5-3; D is ambiguous. TRBV5-3 is marked as an open reading frame, function uncertain. The V gene lost 4 bases and the J gene lost 3 bases, with 11 bases spanning the gap. The CDR3 contains 13 residues.

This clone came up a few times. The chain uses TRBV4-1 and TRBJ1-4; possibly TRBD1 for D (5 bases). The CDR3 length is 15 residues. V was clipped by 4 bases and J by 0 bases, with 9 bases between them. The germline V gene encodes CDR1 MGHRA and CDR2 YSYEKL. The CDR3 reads CASSLTDSTNEKLFF. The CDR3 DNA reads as TGCGCCAGCAGCCTGACAGACTCAACTAATGAAAAACTGTTTTTT.

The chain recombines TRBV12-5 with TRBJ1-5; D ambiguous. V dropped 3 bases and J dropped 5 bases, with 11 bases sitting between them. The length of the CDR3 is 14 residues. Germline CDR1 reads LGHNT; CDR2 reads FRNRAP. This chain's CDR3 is CASGFPGPDQPQHF. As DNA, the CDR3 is TGTGCTAGTGGTTTCCCCGGGCCAGATCAGCCCCAGCATTTT.

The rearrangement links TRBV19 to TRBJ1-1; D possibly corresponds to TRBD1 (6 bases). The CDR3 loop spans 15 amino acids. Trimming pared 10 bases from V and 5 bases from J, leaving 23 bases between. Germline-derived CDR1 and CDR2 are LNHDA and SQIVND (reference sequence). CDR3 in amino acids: CATGAGTSARTEAFF. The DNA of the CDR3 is TGTGCCACCGGGGCCGGGACATCAGCCCGGACTGAAGCTTTCTTT. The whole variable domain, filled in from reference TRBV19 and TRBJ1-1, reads DGGITQSPKYLFRKEGQNVTLSCEQNLNHDAMYWYRQDPGQGLRLIYYSQIVNDFQKGDIAEGYSVSREKKESFPLTVTSAQKNPTAFYLCATGAGTSARTEAFFGQGTRLTVV.

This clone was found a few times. In DNA, the CDR3 is TGTGCCAGCAGCTTAACCGGGACTAGCAGTTACGAGCAGTACTTC. This codes for CASSLTGTSSYEQYF. The chain carries TRBV11-2 and TRBJ2-7; TRBD2 aligns across 9 bases. CDR3 length: 15 amino acids. The germline CDR1 and CDR2 sequences are SGHAT and FQNNGV. With 2 bases clipped from V and 4 bases from J, the junction kept 6 bases outside the gene matches.

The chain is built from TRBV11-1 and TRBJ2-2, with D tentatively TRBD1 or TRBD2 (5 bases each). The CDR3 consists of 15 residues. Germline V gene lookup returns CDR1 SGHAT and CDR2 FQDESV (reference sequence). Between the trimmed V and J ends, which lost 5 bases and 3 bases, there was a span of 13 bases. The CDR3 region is CASSRSRGDTGELFF. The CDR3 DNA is TGTGCCAGCAGCCGTTCCAGAGGGGACACCGGGGAGCTGTTTTTT. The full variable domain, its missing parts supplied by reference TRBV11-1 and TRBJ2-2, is EAEVAQSPRYKITEKSQAVAFWCDPISGHATLYWYRQILGQGPELLVQFQDESVVDDSQLPKDRFSAERLKGVDSTLKIQPAELGDSAMYLCASSRSRGDTGELFFGEGSRLTVL.

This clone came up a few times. The CDR3 DNA reads as TGTGCCAGCAGCTTCGGGACACGCGGGGAGCTGTTTTTT. Residues: CASSFGTRGELFF. The chain recombines TRBV5-6 with TRBJ2-2, with a weak D call TRBD1 (6 bases). Trimming shortened V by 2 bases and J by 7 bases, and 9 bases separated the two germline ends. In germline, CDR1 is SGHDT, CDR2 YYEEEE. This CDR3 spans 13 amino acids.

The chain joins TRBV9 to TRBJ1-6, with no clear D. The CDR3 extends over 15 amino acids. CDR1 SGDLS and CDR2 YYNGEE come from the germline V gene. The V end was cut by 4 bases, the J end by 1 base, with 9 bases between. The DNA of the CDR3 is TGTGCCAGCAGCCCCCGGGGATCCTATAATTCACCCCTCCACTTT. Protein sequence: CASSPRGSYNSPLHF.

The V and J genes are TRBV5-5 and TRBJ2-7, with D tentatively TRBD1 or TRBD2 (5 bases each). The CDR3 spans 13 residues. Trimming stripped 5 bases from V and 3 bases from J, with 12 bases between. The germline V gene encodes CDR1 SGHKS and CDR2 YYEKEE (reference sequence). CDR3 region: CASREDIRYEQYF. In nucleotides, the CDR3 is TGTGCCAGCAGGGAGGACATTCGCTACGAGCAGTACTTC.

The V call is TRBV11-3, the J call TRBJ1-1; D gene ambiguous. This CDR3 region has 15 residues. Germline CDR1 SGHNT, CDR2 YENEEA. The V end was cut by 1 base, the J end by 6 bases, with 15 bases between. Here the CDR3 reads CASSLVGSARAEAFF. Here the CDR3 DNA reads TGTGCCAGCAGCTTAGTGGGCAGCGCCCGTGCTGAAGCTTTCTTT. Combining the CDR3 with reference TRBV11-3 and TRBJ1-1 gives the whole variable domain EAGVVQSPRYKIIEKKQPVAFWCNPISGHNTLYWYLQNLGQGPELLIRYENEEAVDDSQLPKDRFSAERLKGVDSTLKIQPAELGDSAVYLCASSLVGSARAEAFFGQGTRLTVV.

CDR3 residues: CAWSAPGVKTQYF. In nucleotides, the CDR3 is TGTGCCTGGAGTGCCCCGGGGGTGAAGACCCAGTACTTC. This sequence joins TRBV30 and TRBJ2-5, with D maybe TRBD2 (6 bases). Germline CDR1 GTSNPN, CDR2 SVGIG (reference sequence). CDR3 length: 13 amino acids. V lost 1 base to trimming and J lost 6 bases, with 12 bases between them. Using reference TRBV30 and TRBJ2-5 for the parts outside the CDR3, the full variable domain is SQTIHQWPATLVQPVGSPLSLECTVEGTSNPNLYWYRQAAGRGLQLLFYSVGIGQISSEVPQNLSASRPQDRQFILSSKKLLLSDSGFYLCAWSAPGVKTQYFGPGTRLLVL.

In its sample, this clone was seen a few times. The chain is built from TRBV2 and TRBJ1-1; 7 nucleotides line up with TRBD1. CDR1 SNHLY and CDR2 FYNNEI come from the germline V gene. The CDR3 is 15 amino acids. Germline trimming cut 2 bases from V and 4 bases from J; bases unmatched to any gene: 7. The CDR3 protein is CASSEQAGGSTEAFF. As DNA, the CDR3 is TGTGCCAGCAGTGAACAGGCAGGGGGTAGCACTGAAGCTTTCTTT.

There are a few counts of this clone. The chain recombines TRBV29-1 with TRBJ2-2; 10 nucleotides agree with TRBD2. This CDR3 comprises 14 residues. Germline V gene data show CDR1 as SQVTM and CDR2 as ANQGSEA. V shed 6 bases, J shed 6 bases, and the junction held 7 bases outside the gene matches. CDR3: CSVAGTSAAGELFF. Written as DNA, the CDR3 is TGCAGCGTCGCCGGGACTAGCGCCGCCGGGGAGCTGTTTTTT.

The CDR3 bases are TGTGCCAGTAGTATAGAAGGGGAGAACCAGCCCCAGCATTTT. This translates into CASSIEGENQPQHF. The V gene is TRBV19, the J gene TRBJ1-5; D is possibly TRBD1 (5 bases). This CDR3 spans 14 amino acids. The V end lost 0 bases, the J end lost 7 bases, and 10 bases lay between the germline ends. Per the germline V gene, CDR1 is LNHDA and CDR2 is SQIVND (reference sequence).

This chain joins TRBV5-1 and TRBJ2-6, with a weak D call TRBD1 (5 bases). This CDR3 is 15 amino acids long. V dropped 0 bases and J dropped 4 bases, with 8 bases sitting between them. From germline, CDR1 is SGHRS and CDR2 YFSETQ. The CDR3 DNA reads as TGCGCCAGCAGCTTGGTACAGGCCGGGGCCAACGTCCTGACTTTC. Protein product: CASSLVQAGANVLTF.

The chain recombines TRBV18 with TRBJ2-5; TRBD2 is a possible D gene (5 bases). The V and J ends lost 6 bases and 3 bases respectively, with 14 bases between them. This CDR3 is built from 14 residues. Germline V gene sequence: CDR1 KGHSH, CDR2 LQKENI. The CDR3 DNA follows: TGTGCCAGCTCTCCCGGACGGGGAGAAGAGACCCAGTACTTC. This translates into CASSPGRGEETQYF.

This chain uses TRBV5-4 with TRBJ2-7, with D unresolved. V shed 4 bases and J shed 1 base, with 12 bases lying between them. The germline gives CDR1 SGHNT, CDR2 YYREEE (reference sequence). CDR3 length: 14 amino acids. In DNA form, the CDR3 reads TGTGCCAGCAGCGAATTAGGGTTTTCCTACGAGCAGTACTTC. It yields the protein CASSELGFSYEQYF.

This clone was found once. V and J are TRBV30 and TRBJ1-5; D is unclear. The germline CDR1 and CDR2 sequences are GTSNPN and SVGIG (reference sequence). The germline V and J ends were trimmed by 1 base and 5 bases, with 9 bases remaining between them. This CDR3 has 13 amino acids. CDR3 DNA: TGTGCCTGGAGTGCGGGGTTGGATCAGCCCCAGCATTTT. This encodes CAWSAGLDQPQHF.

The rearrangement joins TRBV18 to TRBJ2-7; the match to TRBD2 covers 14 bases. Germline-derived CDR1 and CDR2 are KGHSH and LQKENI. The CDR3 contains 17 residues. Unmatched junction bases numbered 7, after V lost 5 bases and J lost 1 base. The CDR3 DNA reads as TGTGCCAGCTCAGCAGGACTAGCGGGGGGCTTGTCCTACGAGCAGTACTTC. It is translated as CASSAGLAGGLSYEQYF.

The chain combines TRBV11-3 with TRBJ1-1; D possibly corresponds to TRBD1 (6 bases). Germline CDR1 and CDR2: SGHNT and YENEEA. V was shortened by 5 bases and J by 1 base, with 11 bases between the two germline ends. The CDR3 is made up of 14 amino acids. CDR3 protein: CASSKDSRNTEAFF. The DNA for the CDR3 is TGTGCCAGCAGCAAGGACAGCCGGAACACTGAAGCTTTCTTT.